Shown below are 11 T cell receptor beta chains from a single sample sequenced in a study of blood T cell repertoires in COVID-19. Profiled with immunoSEQ multiplex PCR; TCRdb holds only in-frame clones, not every one. Here the sample spans 130,000 or so clones, roughly 90% being singletons. Input material: peripheral blood. The receptors shown here come from a man in his forties or fifties with active or convalescent COVID-19.

The CDR3, as DNA: TGTGCCAGCAGAGAGTCGGGACTTCCCTCTAACGAGCAGTACTTC. This gives the protein CASRESGLPSNEQYF. The chain recombines TRBV2 with TRBJ2-7, with D tentatively TRBD2 (6 bases). This CDR3 spans 15 amino acids. Germline V gene data show CDR1 as SNHLY and CDR2 as FYNNEI. V was cut by 6 bases and J by 5 bases, with 20 bases left in between.

V is TRBV11-2 and J is TRBJ2-7; 7 bases are shared with TRBD1. Losses at the gene ends were 2 bases for V and 6 bases for J; bases not matched to a gene: 7. This CDR3 comprises 14 residues. Germline CDR1 reads SGHAT; CDR2 reads FQNNGV. CDR3 loop: CASSLLQGLAEQYF. CDR3 in DNA: TGTGCCAGCAGCTTACTACAGGGGCTAGCCGAGCAGTACTTC.

This chain joins TRBV30 and TRBJ1-2; unclear D gene. CDR3 size: 14 residues. CDR1 is GTSNPN and CDR2 is SVGIG in the germline V gene (reference sequence). Trimming removed 2 bases at V and 2 bases at J, with 12 bases between. The DNA of the CDR3 is TGTGCCTGGAGTCCTTGGACGGGGAACTATGGCTACACCTTC. It encodes CAWSPWTGNYGYTF.

The J gene is TRBJ1-6, the V gene TRBV20-1; TRBD1 might be the D (5 bases). The V and J ends lost 3 bases and 7 bases respectively, with 10 bases between them. Germline V gene sequence: CDR1 DFQATT, CDR2 SNEGSKA (reference sequence). CDR3 length equals 13 residues. CDR3 residues: CSASEGANSPLHF. CDR3 bases: TGCAGTGCTAGTGAAGGGGCAAATTCACCCCTCCACTTT.

J is TRBJ2-5 and V is TRBV6-2 or TRBV6-3, with TRBD2 matching 9 bases. V lost 0 bases to trimming and J lost 5 bases; unmatched junction nucleotides: 19. Germline V gene lookup returns CDR1 MNHEY and CDR2 SVGEGT. The CDR3 has 20 amino acids. CDR3 sequence reads: CASSYSFAIDRTSEDETQYF. CDR3 sequence (DNA): TGTGCCAGCAGTTACTCGTTCGCTATCGATAGGACTAGCGAAGACGAGACCCAGTACTTC.

This clone was recorded only once. V and J are TRBV7-4 and TRBJ1-1; tentative D call: TRBD1 (6 bases). CDR1 SGHVT and CDR2 SQSDAQ come from the germline V gene. The V end lost 4 bases, the J end lost 3 bases, and 9 bases lay between the germline ends. The CDR3 is made up of 13 amino acids. The CDR3 DNA reads as TGTGCCAGCAGCTCCAGGGGAGACACTGAAGCTTTCTTT. Protein: CASSSRGDTEAFF.

V gene TRBV5-4 combines with J gene TRBJ2-3; TRBD2 agrees at 9 bases. The germline V gene has CDR1 SGHNT and CDR2 YYREEE (reference sequence). V lost 4 bases and J lost 2; bases outside the gene matches: 5. The CDR3 is 15 residues long. The CDR3: CASSPGLANTDTQYF. The CDR3, as DNA: TGTGCCAGCAGCCCGGGACTAGCTAACACAGATACGCAGTATTTT.

This chain uses TRBV24-1 with TRBJ2-1; 7 positions match TRBD1. J gave up 4 bases and V 0 bases, and 11 bases lay outside the gene matches. The CDR3 runs 18 residues. Germline V gene data show CDR1 as KGHDR and CDR2 as SFDVKD. Here the CDR3 DNA reads TGTGCCACCAGTGATTTGGGGGACGGGGACAGAAGTTACAATGAGCAGTTCTTC. It specifies CATSDLGDGDRSYNEQFF.

The chain carries TRBV6-1 and TRBJ1-1; D possibly corresponds to TRBD1 (5 bases). The CDR3 has 16 amino acids. Germline V gene lookup returns CDR1 MNHNS and CDR2 SASEGT. The ends were cut back, 2 bases at V and 1 base at J, with 14 bases in the middle. The DNA for the CDR3 is TGTGCCAGCAGTGAATTCCCGGGGGGAGGGAACACTGAAGCTTTCTTT. This gives the protein CASSEFPGGGNTEAFF.

This sequence joins TRBV10-3 and TRBJ2-7, with 8 bases that match TRBD1. The germline V gene encodes CDR1 ENHRY and CDR2 SYGVKD. CDR3 length equals 14 residues. The ends lost 6 bases at V and 4 bases at J; junction bases unmatched: 8. The CDR3 is CAIRPDRDGYEQYF. CDR3 DNA: TGTGCCATCAGACCGGACAGGGACGGGTACGAGCAGTACTTC.

DNA of the CDR3: TGTGCCAGCAGCTTGGAGCAAACAGGAATCTATGGCTACACCTTC. This encodes CASSLEQTGIYGYTF. The rearrangement uses TRBV5-6 and TRBJ1-2; D perhaps matches TRBD1 (5 bases). CDR3 length: 15 amino acids. Trimming cost V 0 bases and J 4 bases, with 13 bases left between them. CDR1 and CDR2 from the germline V gene are SGHDT and YYEEEE.